The rows below give T cell receptor beta chains drawn from one sample of a study of T-cell reconstitution after alpha-beta-depleted transplantation in children. TCRdb re-called the PCR reads through MiXCR, storing one row per CDR3 protein. The table includes a few hundred thousand distinct CDR3 sequences, about 9.3% detected once. The sample here was PBMCs from the stem cell graft donor, taken from the stem cell graft. Source of these receptors: a human donor who donated a stem cell graft to a child with acute lymphoblastic leukemia. The conserved cysteine and the conserved F or W are not part of the CDR3 here. A D gene is named only where the DNA matches it firmly.

v_call,d_call,cdr3_aa
TRBV9,-,ASIYMPSRETQY
TRBV7-2,-,ASSLRRGQPQH
TRBV20-1,-,SARTPNTGELF
TRBV29-1,-,SVEDLTSVSDYSYNEQF
TRBV12-3/TRBV12-4,-,ASSPHEWGSVYEQY
TRBV30,-,AWAGPDDNYGYT
TRBV12-3/TRBV12-4,-,ASSLSGKYNEQF
TRBV6-2/TRBV6-3,-,ASIRAAPLSYNEQF
TRBV4-2,-,ASSQEAAGIGGNTIY
TRBV2,-,ASSSSETQY
TRBV24-1,-,ATSVGTVGAGELF
TRBV6-1,TRBD2,ASSSRTSEETQY
TRBV9,-,ASQANYGYT
TRBV5-1,TRBD1,ASSPDGTGYSTYEQY
TRBV7-8,TRBD2,ASSLDPGGQF
TRBV5-1,TRBD1,ASSAGGSYEQY
TRBV7-2,TRBD2,ASSFPLAGLDEQF
TRBV7-3,-,ASSLYPSGTLPYNEQF
TRBV4-1,-,ASSLTVAETYEQY
TRBV19,-,ASKTSNQPQH